The 7 T cell receptor beta chains below all came from one sample that was sequenced in a study of blood T cells in healthy people across ages. A second PCR, run for roughly 7 to 12 cycles, used a sample-barcoded 5' primer plus a J-beta primer mix. TCRdb ran MiXCR on the 5' RACE reads and lists one entry per CDR3 protein. The table shows about 1.4 million distinct CDR3 sequences, with approximately 59% occurring only once. Sequencing was carried out using blood. The receptors here all came from a man aged 18 to 29 in good health.

This chain joins TRBV20-1 and TRBJ2-5; TRBD2 agrees at 8 bases. CDR1 is DFQATT, CDR2 SNEGSKA, per germline (reference sequence). This CDR3 has 15 residues. V shed 7 bases and J 0 bases; nucleotides not matched to a gene: 10. CDR3 loop: CSVGSSGRHQETQYF. CDR3 bases: TGCAGTGTGGGGTCCAGCGGGAGACACCAAGAGACCCAGTACTTC.

This clonotype was observed a few times. The genes are TRBV29-1 and TRBJ1-1, with D hard to call. Trimming took 3 bases from V and 7 from J, leaving 18 bases between them. The germline CDR1 and CDR2 sequences are SQVTM and ANQGSEA. The CDR3 has 14 amino acids. The chain's CDR3 is CSVESPERPDEAFF. The CDR3 nucleotides read TGCAGCGTTGAGTCGCCGGAGAGGCCGGATGAAGCTTTCTTT. The full variable domain, in which reference TRBV29-1 and TRBJ1-1 provide the parts outside the CDR3, is SAVISQKPSRDICQRGTSLTIQCQVDSQVTMMFWYRQQPGQSLTLIATANQGSEATYESGFVIDKFPISRPNLTFSTLTVSNMSPEDSSIYLCSVESPERPDEAFFGQGTRLTVV.

The rearrangement uses TRBV12-3 or TRBV12-4 and TRBJ1-2, with no clear D. The V end lost 5 bases, the J end lost 4 bases, and 17 bases lay between the germline ends. The CDR3 has 15 residues. In nucleotides, the CDR3 is TGTGCCAGCAGTCAGCAGAAAGGGCCCCGCTATGGCTACACCTTC. It specifies CASSQQKGPRYGYTF.

The chain employs TRBV20-1 and TRBJ1-2; D gene uncertain. The CDR3 is made up of 15 amino acids. Looked up from germline, CDR1 is DFQATT and CDR2 is SNEGSKA (reference sequence). V lost 1 base and J lost 4, with 16 bases in between. The CDR3 DNA is TGCAGTGCTAGAGGTCACACATCAGTATCCTATGGCTACACCTTC. This translates into CSARGHTSVSYGYTF.

This clonotype was found a few times. CDR3 in DNA: TGTGCCAGCACTCCCCTAGCGGGGGGGTACAATGAGCAGTTCTTC. Protein sequence: CASTPLAGGYNEQFF. The genes are TRBV6-1 and TRBJ2-1; 12 bases align to TRBD2. This CDR3 has 15 amino acids. The ends lost 7 bases at V and 4 bases at J; junction bases unmatched: 5. Looked up from germline, CDR1 is MNHNS and CDR2 is SASEGT.

The rearrangement links TRBV21-1 to TRBJ2-7. TRBV21-1 is deemed a pseudogene. The CDR3 has 15 amino acids. The CDR3 nucleotides are TGTGCCAGCAGCAAATTTAAAGTTAGCTCCTACGAGCAGTACTTC. Translation: CASSKFKVSSYEQYF.

The chain links TRBV12-3 or TRBV12-4 to TRBJ1-5, with TRBD1 matching over 7 bases. V was pared by 2 bases and J by 6 bases, with 7 bases of the junction left unmatched. CDR3 length: 15 amino acids. The CDR3 sequence: CASSLIQGQGQPQHF. The CDR3 DNA sequence: TGTGCCAGCAGTTTAATACAGGGGCAGGGTCAGCCCCAGCATTTT.